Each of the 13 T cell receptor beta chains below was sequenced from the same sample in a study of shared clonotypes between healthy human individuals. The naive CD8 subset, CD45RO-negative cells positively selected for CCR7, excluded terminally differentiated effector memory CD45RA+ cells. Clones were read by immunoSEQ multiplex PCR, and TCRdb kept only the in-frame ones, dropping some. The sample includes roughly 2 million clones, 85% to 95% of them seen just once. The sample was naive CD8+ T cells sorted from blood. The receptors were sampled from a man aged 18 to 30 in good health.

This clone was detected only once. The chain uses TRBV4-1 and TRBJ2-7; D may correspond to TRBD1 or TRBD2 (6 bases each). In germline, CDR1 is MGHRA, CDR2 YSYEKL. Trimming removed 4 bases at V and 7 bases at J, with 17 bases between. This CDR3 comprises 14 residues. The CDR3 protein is CASSLRTEGGEQYF. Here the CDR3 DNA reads TGCGCCAGCAGCCTAAGGACAGAGGGGGGTGAGCAGTACTTC.

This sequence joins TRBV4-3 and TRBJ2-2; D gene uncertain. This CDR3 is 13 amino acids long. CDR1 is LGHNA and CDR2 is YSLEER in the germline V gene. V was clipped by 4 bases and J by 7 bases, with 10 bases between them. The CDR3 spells CASSPQEGGELFF. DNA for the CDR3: TGCGCCAGCAGCCCCCAGGAAGGCGGGGAGCTGTTTTTT.

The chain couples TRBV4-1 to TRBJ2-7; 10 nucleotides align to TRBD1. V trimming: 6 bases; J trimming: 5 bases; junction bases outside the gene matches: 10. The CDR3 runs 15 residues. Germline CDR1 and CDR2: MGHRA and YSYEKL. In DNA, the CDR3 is TGCGCCAGCAGTAACCACGGGACAGGGGACGACGAGCAGTACTTC. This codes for CASSNHGTGDDEQYF.

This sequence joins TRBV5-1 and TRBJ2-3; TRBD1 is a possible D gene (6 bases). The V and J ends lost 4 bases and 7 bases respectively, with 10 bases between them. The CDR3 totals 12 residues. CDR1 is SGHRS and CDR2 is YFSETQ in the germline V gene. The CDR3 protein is CASSADSYTQYF. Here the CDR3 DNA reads TGCGCCAGCAGCGCGGACAGTTATACGCAGTATTTT.

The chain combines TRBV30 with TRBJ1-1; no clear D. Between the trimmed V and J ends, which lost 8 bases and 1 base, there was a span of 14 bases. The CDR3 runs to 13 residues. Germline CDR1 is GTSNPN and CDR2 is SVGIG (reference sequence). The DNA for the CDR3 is TGTGCCCAAACCCCTCTTTCGAACACTGAAGCTTTCTTT. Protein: CAQTPLSNTEAFF.

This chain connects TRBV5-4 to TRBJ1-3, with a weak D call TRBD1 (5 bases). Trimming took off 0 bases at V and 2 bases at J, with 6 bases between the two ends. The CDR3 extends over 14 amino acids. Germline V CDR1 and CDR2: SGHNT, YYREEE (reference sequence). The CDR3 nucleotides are TGTGCCAGCAGCTTGGGGGACCCTGGAAACACCATATATTTT. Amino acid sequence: CASSLGDPGNTIYF.

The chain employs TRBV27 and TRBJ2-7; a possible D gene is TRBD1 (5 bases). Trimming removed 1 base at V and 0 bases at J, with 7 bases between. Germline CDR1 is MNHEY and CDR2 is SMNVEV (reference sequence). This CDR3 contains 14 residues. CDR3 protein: CASSLYDSSYEQYF. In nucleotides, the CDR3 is TGTGCCAGCAGTTTATATGACAGCTCCTACGAGCAGTACTTC.

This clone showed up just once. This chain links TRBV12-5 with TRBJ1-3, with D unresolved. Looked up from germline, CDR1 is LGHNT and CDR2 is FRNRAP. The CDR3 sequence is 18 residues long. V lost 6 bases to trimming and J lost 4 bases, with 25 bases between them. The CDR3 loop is CASGHGVPGLRKGNTIYF. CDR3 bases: TGTGCTAGTGGGCACGGTGTTCCAGGTCTCAGAAAGGGAAACACCATATATTTT.

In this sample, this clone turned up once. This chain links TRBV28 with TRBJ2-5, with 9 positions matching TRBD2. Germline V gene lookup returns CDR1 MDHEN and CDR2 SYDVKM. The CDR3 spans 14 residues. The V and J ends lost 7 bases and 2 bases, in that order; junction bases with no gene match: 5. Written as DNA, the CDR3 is TGTGCCAGCAAATGGACTAGCGAGCAAGAGACCCAGTACTTC. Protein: CASKWTSEQETQYF. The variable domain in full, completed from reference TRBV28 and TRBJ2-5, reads DVKVTQSSRYLVKRTGEKVFLECVQDMDHENMFWYRQDPGLGLRLIYFSYDVKMKEKGDIPEGYSVSREKKERFSLILESASTNQTSMYLCASKWTSEQETQYFGPGTRLLVL.

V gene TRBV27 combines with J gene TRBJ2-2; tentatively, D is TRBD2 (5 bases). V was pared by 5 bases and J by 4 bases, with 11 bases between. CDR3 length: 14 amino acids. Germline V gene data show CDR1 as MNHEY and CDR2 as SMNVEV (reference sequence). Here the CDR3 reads CASSNMAGTGELFF. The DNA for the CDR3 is TGTGCCAGCAGTAATATGGCGGGCACCGGGGAGCTGTTTTTT.

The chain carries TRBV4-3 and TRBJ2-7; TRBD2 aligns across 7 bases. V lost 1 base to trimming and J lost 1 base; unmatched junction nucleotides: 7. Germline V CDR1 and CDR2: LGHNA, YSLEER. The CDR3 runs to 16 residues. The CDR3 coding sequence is TGCGCCAGCAGCCAAGTAGCCAGCGGGATATCCTACGAGCAGTACTTC. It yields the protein CASSQVASGISYEQYF.

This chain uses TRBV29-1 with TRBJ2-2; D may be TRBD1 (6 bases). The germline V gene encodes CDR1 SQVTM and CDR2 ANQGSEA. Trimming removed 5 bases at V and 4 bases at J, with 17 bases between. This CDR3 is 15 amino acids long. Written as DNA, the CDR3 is TGCAGCGTTTTTATCCGGGACACTGTCACCGGGGAGCTGTTTTTT. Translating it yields CSVFIRDTVTGELFF.

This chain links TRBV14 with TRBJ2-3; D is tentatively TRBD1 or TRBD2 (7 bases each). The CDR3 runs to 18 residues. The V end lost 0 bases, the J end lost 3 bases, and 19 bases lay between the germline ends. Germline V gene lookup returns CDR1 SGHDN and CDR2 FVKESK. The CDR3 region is CASSQDPIVQGGTDTQYF. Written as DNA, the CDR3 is TGTGCCAGCAGCCAAGACCCCATTGTCCAGGGGGGGACAGATACGCAGTATTTT.